This T cell receptor (beta chain) appears in the sequencing data of a study of neurological immune-mediated disorders. This sample's time point: technical triplicate 2. Unsorted libraries were prepared from 2 million PBMCs held at -80 C. 5'RACE with 10-nucleotide random UMIs generated the cDNA. TCRdb ran MiXCR on the 5' RACE reads and lists one entry per CDR3 protein. Of under 70,000 distinct CDR3 sequences detected, around 24% appear once; the ten largest clones hold over 4.5%. CDR3 length equals 12 residues. Germline-derived CDR1 and CDR2 are SGHVS and FQNEAQ. The germline V and J ends were trimmed by 5 bases and 5 bases, with 8 bases remaining between them. This clonotype was observed at least ten times. What it recognizes is unknown. The study, taken as a whole, reports: Expansion of TCR clones was greatest in HTLV-1-associated myelopathy and smallest in multiple sclerosis, where it fell below that of healthy controls. No expanded-clone CDR3 amino acid sequence recurred across subjects, suggesting private TCR-beta repertoires.

The receptor was isolated from a man aged 60 to 75 with HTLV-1-associated myelopathy (HAM/TSP). The rearrangement joins TRBV7-8 to TRBJ2-3; D is unresolved. The sequenced sample was PBMCs. CDR3 sequence: CASSHFKDTQYF. The CDR3 DNA sequence: TGTGCCAGCAGCCACTTTAAAGATACGCAGTATTTT.